The rows below give T cell receptor beta chains drawn from one sample of a study of blood T cell repertoires in COVID-19. TCRdb's table, derived via immunoSEQ multiplex PCR, lists solely in-frame clones and lacks some. Of about 230,000 clones in the sample, approximately 81% were seen once. Sequencing was performed on peripheral blood. The receptor set was obtained from a woman aged 80 or over with acute or convalescent COVID-19. CDR3s include the opening cysteine and the closing phenylalanine or tryptophan. Some rows have no size entry. The others give once, few or many, or a class for an expanded clone.

-,TRBJ2-1,TRBV4-1,CASSQEGPGTRDTYNEQFF
-,TRBJ1-5,TRBV28,CASSPLGVSNQPQHF
-,TRBJ1-1,TRBV28,CATKTLTNVNTEAFF
once,TRBJ2-3,TRBV12-5,CASRPGGSTDTQYF
-,TRBJ1-1,TRBV6-5,CASNRQGAQTEAFF
few,TRBJ1-6,TRBV5-4,CASSLAGPGSSPLHF
-,TRBJ2-1,TRBV6-2/TRBV6-3,CASSLISTYNEQFF
few,TRBJ2-2,TRBV4-1,CASSVLPRTDTGELFF
-,TRBJ1-2,TRBV14,CASSPNPRFPNYGYTF
-,TRBJ2-4,TRBV15,CATSRGGTVDGNIQYF
-,TRBJ1-1,TRBV30,CAWSANRGMAEAFF
-,TRBJ2-5,TRBV3-1/TRBV3-2,CASSQDLAGGPTFFETQYF
-,TRBJ2-1,TRBV4-2,CASSQDRSGDYNEQFF
-,TRBJ1-3,TRBV4-2,CASSPLVSSGNTIYF
-,TRBJ2-5,TRBV5-5,CASSLGRWERETQYF
-,TRBJ2-5,TRBV19,CASSPPVAGADQETQYF
once,TRBJ2-1,TRBV5-1,CASSRGTGGINEQFF
-,TRBJ2-5,TRBV27,CASTLGGFQETQYF
-,TRBJ2-2,TRBV9,CASSVAVGELFF
-,TRBJ2-4,TRBV27,CASSFTGGAAYF
few,TRBJ2-4,TRBV4-1,CASSQDRQGGNIQYF
-,TRBJ2-5,TRBV5-1,CASSLGGLARETQYF
few,TRBJ1-1,TRBV19,CASSMGDSVNTEAFF
-,TRBJ1-5,TRBV19,CASSPAGPSNQPQHF
-,TRBJ2-7,TRBV10-2,CASSGSAGAGEQYF
-,TRBJ2-3,TRBV5-4,CASSFKARGGESDTQYF
-,TRBJ1-2,TRBV6-5,CASRDGGSHGYTF
-,TRBJ1-2,TRBV5-6,CASSFNGADYGYTF
few,TRBJ1-3,TRBV5-4,CASSLKAGGFSGDTIYF
-,TRBJ1-6,TRBV5-1,CASSLSGQRHYNSPLHF
-,TRBJ2-5,TRBV7-7,CASSLGVLAGVGETQYF
-,TRBJ2-1,TRBV5-1,CASSLALFGGGQGNEQFF
-,TRBJ2-3,TRBV5-4,CASSLGGGGTDTQYF
-,TRBJ2-3,TRBV19,CASRRQGARTDTQYF
few,TRBJ2-2,TRBV5-1,CASSFRTGGGGELFF
-,TRBJ2-5,TRBV27,CASSLRTGGGETQYF
-,TRBJ2-6,TRBV19,CASSTGTSVPPVF
-,TRBJ2-5,TRBV19,CASSLGGGVEETQYF
-,TRBJ1-6,TRBV2,CASRDRTGINSPLHF
-,TRBJ2-1,TRBV6-4,CASSDGAVYNEQFF
once,TRBJ2-2,TRBV2,CASSDPPPGTANTGELFF
-,TRBJ1-1,TRBV25-1,CASSSSSPDTEAFF
-,TRBJ2-1,TRBV14,CASSLSRLRVRDNEQFF
few,TRBJ2-7,TRBV6-5,CASRIGTDFYEQYF
-,TRBJ1-2,TRBV7-9,CASSLGRDYGYTF
-,TRBJ1-3,TRBV3-1/TRBV3-2,CASSSFTVTSRNTIYF
-,TRBJ2-7,TRBV19,CATLGQGLYEQYF
-,TRBJ2-1,TRBV27,CASSPREGSEQFF
-,TRBJ1-2,TRBV9,CASSVTGDGGNYGYTF
-,TRBJ2-7,TRBV4-2,CASSPSGQGSYEQYF
-,TRBJ1-2,TRBV7-8,CASSYLGSGGGYTF
-,TRBJ2-7,TRBV29-1,CSVGVVMLAGVLSYEQYF
-,TRBJ1-6,TRBV2,CASSPGWRSPLHF
-,TRBJ2-3,TRBV5-1,CASSSGQGGTDTQYF
-,TRBJ1-6,TRBV27,CASSPPRGRDSPLHF